The subject of this entry is one T cell receptor (beta chain). The antigen remains unidentified. Naive CD8 populations comprised CD45RO-negative cells positively selected for CCR7, excluding terminally differentiated effector memory CD45RA+ cells. Donors were healthy HIV-negative adults without recent acute infections or vaccinations. The entry originates in a study of shared clonotypes between healthy human individuals. Clones were sequenced by immunoSEQ multiplex PCR, and TCRdb holds only the in-frame ones, with some missing. The table shows approximately 2,000,000 clones, with 85% to 95% occurring only once. Study results and caveats: The low donor count limited represented genetic and exposure-history diversity.

The TCR originated in a man between 18 and 35 years old in good health. Some clones in this sample may be carry-over from other donors' samples. Sequencing was done on a sample of naive CD8+ T cells from PBMCs.

The CDR3 DNA is TGTGCCAGCAGCGTAGGGGTAGCGGGAGACGAGCAGTACTTC. This encodes CASSVGVAGDEQYF. The rearrangement uses TRBV9 and TRBJ2-7, with 9 bases identical to TRBD2. This CDR3 contains 14 residues. Per germline, CDR1 SGDLS and CDR2 YYNGEE. J lost 5 bases, V lost 0 bases, and 3 bases had no gene match.